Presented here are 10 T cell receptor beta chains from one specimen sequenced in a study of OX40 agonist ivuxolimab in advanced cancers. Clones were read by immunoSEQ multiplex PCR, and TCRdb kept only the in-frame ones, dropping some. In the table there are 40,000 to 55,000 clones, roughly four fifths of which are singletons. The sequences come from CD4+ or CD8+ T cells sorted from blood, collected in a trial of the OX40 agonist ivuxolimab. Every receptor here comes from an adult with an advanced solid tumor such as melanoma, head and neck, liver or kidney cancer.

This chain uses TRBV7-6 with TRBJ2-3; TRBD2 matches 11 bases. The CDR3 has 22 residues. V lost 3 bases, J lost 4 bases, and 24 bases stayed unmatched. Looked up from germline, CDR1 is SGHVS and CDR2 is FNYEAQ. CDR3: CASSLRGQGNQRLAGLSDTQYF. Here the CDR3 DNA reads TGTGCCAGCAGCTTGCGGGGACAGGGTAATCAGAGACTAGCGGGGCTTTCAGATACGCAGTATTTT.

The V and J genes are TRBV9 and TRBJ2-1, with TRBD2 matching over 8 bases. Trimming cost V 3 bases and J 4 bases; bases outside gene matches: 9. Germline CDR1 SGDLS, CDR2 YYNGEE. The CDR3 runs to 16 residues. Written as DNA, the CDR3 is TGTGCCAGCAGCGGAGGAGGACTAGCTGGTTACAATGAGCAGTTCTTC. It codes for CASSGGGLAGYNEQFF.

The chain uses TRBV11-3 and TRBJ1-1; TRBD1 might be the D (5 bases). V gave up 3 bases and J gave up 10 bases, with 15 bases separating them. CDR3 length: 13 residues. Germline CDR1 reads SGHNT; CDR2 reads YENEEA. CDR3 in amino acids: CASSFDSVGVAFF. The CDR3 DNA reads TGTGCCAGCAGCTTCGATTCAGTGGGGGTAGCTTTCTTT.

Written as DNA, the CDR3 is TGTGCCAGCAGTGATGTCCGGAACACCGGGGAGCTGTTTTTT. This sequence encodes CASSDVRNTGELFF. This chain links TRBV2 with TRBJ2-2, with unresolved D. V lost 3 bases and J 1 base, leaving 6 bases between the germline ends. Germline V lookup: CDR1 SNHLY, CDR2 FYNNEI. The length of the CDR3 is 14 residues.

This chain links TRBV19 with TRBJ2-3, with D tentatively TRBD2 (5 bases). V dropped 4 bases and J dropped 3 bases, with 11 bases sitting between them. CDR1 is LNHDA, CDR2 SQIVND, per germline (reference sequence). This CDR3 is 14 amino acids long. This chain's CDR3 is CASSRRVRTDTQYF. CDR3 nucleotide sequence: TGTGCCAGTAGTAGGCGGGTACGGACAGATACGCAGTATTTT.

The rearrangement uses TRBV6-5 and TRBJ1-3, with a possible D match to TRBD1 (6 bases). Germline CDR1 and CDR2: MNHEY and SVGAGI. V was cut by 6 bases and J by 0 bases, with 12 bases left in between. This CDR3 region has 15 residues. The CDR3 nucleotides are TGTGCCAGCAGGTTTACAGGGAACTCTGGAAACACCATATATTTT. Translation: CASRFTGNSGNTIYF.

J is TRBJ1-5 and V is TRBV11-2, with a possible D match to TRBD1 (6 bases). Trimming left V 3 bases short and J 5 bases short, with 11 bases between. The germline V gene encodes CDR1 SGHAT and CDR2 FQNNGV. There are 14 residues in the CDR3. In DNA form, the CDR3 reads TGTGCCAGCAGCTTGGCTGGGGGCCATCAGCCCCAGCATTTT. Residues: CASSLAGGHQPQHF.

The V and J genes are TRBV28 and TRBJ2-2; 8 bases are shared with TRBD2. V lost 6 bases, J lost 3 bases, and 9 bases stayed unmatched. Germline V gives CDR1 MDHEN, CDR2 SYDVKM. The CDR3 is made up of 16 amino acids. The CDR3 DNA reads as TGTGCCAGCAGACCAGCGGGGGTAGCCGACACCGGGGAGCTGTTTTTT. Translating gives CASRPAGVADTGELFF. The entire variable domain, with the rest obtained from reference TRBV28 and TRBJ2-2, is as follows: DVKVTQSSRYLVKRTGEKVFLECVQDMDHENMFWYRQDPGLGLRLIYFSYDVKMKEKGDIPEGYSVSREKKERFSLILESASTNQTSMYLCASRPAGVADTGELFFGEGSRLTVL.

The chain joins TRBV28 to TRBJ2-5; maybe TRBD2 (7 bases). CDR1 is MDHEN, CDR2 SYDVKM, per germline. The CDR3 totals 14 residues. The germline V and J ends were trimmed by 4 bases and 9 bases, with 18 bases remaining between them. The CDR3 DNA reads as TGTGCCAGCAGTTCCCCCGGCGGGGGCGAACCCCAGTACTTC. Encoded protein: CASSSPGGGEPQYF.

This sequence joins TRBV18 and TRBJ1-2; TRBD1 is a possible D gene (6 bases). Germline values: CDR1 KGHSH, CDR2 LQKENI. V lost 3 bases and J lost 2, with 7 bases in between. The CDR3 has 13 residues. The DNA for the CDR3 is TGTGCCAGCTCACCGGACAGAAACTATGGCTACACCTTC. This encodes CASSPDRNYGYTF.